A single T cell receptor (beta chain) is shown here with its context. Antigen unknown. Profiling relied on immunoSEQ multiplex PCR, and the TCRdb table lists in-frame clones only, not all of them. The sample yields about 50,000 clones, roughly 89% seen once. The data are from a study of CD4+ T cells in melanoma. Study results and caveats: A reported correlation linked neoantigen-specific CD4+ T cells to CD8+, macrophage and B cell function. Reportedly, melanoma neoantigen-specific CD4+ T cells showed varied differentiation states.

Germline-derived CDR1 and CDR2 are LGHNA and YNFKEQ. The V end was cut by 0 bases, the J end by 3 bases, with 8 bases between. The CDR3 is 14 amino acids. The source of this sequence is a human donor with melanoma. The chain is built from TRBV4-2 and TRBJ1-1; D gene ambiguous. The specimen was peripheral blood. This CDR3 is CASSQDRPDTEAFF. For the CDR3, the DNA is TGTGCCAGCAGCCAAGATCGTCCGGACACTGAAGCTTTCTTT.